Listed below are T cell receptor beta chains from one sample, sequenced in a study of blood T cell repertoires in COVID-19. Profiling relied on immunoSEQ multiplex PCR, and the TCRdb table lists in-frame clones only, not all of them. The table shows 150,000 to 180,000 clones, with about 80% occurring only once. The sample was peripheral blood. The source of these receptors is a woman aged 55-70 years with acute or convalescent COVID-19. Both conserved end residues are part of each CDR3. Each record gives: D gene, clone size, J gene, V gene, CDR3 DNA, CDR3 protein. A D gene is named only where the DNA matches it firmly. A row's size may be missing; if present it is once, few, many or a size class.

>TRBD2|NA|TRBJ2-2|TRBV5-1
TGCGCCAGCAGCCCCGGGACCGGGGGGACCGGGGAGCTGTTTTTT
CASSPGTGGTGELFF
>NA|NA|TRBJ1-6|TRBV19
TGTGCCAGTAGTAGAGGACACAATTCACCCCTCCACTTT
CASSRGHNSPLHF
>TRBD1|NA|TRBJ1-2|TRBV19
TGTGCCACTGCTAGACAGGGGATCTATGGCTACACCTTC
CATARQGIYGYTF
>TRBD2|NA|TRBJ2-5|TRBV11-3
TGTGCCAGCAGCCCCGTAGCGGGGGGCCCCGAGACCCAGTACTTC
CASSPVAGGPETQYF
>TRBD2|NA|TRBJ2-2|TRBV9
TGTGCCAGCAGCGTAGGGGCTAGCGGCGCCACCGGGGAGCTGTTTTTT
CASSVGASGATGELFF
>NA|few|TRBJ1-1|TRBV5-4
TGTGCCAGCAGCACCCGGGTTACGGGTGGCAGGAACACTGAAGCTTTCTTT
CASSTRVTGGRNTEAFF
>NA|NA|TRBJ2-7|TRBV28
TGTGCCAGCAGTTTTGGGCAGTTCGAGCAGTACTTC
CASSFGQFEQYF
>TRBD2|NA|TRBJ2-5|TRBV30
TGTGCCTGGAGTGTACGACTAGCGGGAGAGACCCAGTACTTC
CAWSVRLAGETQYF
>NA|once|TRBJ1-5|TRBV6-5
TGTGCCAGCAGTTACGCGGTGAATCAGCCCCAGCATTTT
CASSYAVNQPQHF
>NA|NA|TRBJ1-1|TRBV5-1
TGCGCCAGCAGCTTGGCAGCGGGGAACACTGAAGCTTTCTTT
CASSLAAGNTEAFF
>TRBD1|NA|TRBJ1-6|TRBV18
TGTGCCAGCTCACCATACAGGGGGCGCGACTCACCCCTCCACTTT
CASSPYRGRDSPLHF
>NA|NA|TRBJ1-2|TRBV30
TGTGCCTGGACCCAAGGGGGGGATTTGGGCTACACCTTC
CAWTQGGDLGYTF
>TRBD1|NA|TRBJ1-6|TRBV7-8
TGTGCCAGCAGCTTAGTAGGACAGGGGGTCAATTCACCCCTCCACTTT
CASSLVGQGVNSPLHF
>TRBD1|NA|TRBJ1-5|TRBV5-1
TGCGCCAGCAGCCTTGCCGGGACAGGGTTGGAGCCCCAGCATTTT
CASSLAGTGLEPQHF
>TRBD1|once|TRBJ1-1|TRBV5-1
TGCGCCAGCAGCTGGGGACAGGGGAACACTGAAGCTTTCTTT
CASSWGQGNTEAFF
>NA|NA|TRBJ2-5|TRBV11-1
TGTGCCAGCAGCCGACCAGGCCTTAAGGAGACCCAGTACTTC
CASSRPGLKETQYF
>NA|NA|TRBJ2-1|TRBV12-3/TRBV12-4
TGTGCCAGCACCTTACAGTACAATGAGCAGTTCTTC
CASTLQYNEQFF
>NA|once|TRBJ2-7|TRBV6-6
TGTGCCAGCAGTAAGGACAGCTACGAGCAGTACTTC
CASSKDSYEQYF
>NA|NA|TRBJ1-5|TRBV30
TGTGCCTGGAGTGTACGTGGAGGGTCTAGCAATCAGCCCCAGCATTTT
CAWSVRGGSSNQPQHF
>TRBD1|NA|TRBJ2-5|TRBV5-1
TGCGCCAGCAGCCGACCAAATACAGGGGGCGGTGAGACCCAGTACTTC
CASSRPNTGGGETQYF
>TRBD1|NA|TRBJ2-1|TRBV10-2
TGCGCCAGCAGTGGGCAGGGGGCGAATGAGCAGTTCTTC
CASSGQGANEQFF
>NA|NA|TRBJ2-6|TRBV6-5
TGTGCCAGCAGTCAACAGGGCTTGGCCAACGTCCTGACTTTC
CASSQQGLANVLTF
>TRBD1|NA|TRBJ1-2|TRBV6-1
TGTGCCAGCAGTGACCTATACAGGGGCCCGGCTGGCTACACCTTC
CASSDLYRGPAGYTF
>NA|NA|TRBJ1-2|TRBV4-2
TGTGCCAGCAGCCAAGATGCACGCCGACAGGCCCACTATGGCTACACCTTC
CASSQDARRQAHYGYTF
>TRBD1|NA|TRBJ1-1|TRBV7-9
TGTGCCAGCAGTAGTACAGGGGCCAACACTGAAGCTTTCTTT
CASSSTGANTEAFF
>NA|NA|TRBJ1-1|TRBV7-9
TGTGCCAGCATGTACACGACAATGAACACTGAAGCTTTCTTT
CASMYTTMNTEAFF
>NA|NA|TRBJ1-2|TRBV5-5
TGTGCCAGCAGCTTACAGGGTAGGAGCTATGGCTACACCTTC
CASSLQGRSYGYTF
>NA|NA|TRBJ1-3|TRBV18
TGTGCCAGCTCACCACCGAATTTTTCGGGGAGTGGTGGAAACACCATATATTTT
CASSPPNFSGSGGNTIYF
>TRBD1|NA|TRBJ1-2|TRBV29-1
TGCAGCGTTGATCTCCAGGGGGCGAAAGGCGGCTACACCTTC
CSVDLQGAKGGYTF
>NA|NA|TRBJ1-1|TRBV19
TGTGCCAGTAGTACACAGGTGAACACTGAAGCTTTCTTT
CASSTQVNTEAFF
>TRBD1|NA|TRBJ1-1|TRBV5-1
TGCGCCAGCAGTGGACAGGAGAACACTGAAGCTTTCTTT
CASSGQENTEAFF
>NA|NA|TRBJ1-2|TRBV12-3/TRBV12-4
TGTGCCAGCAGTTTTCGGAGAAACTATGGCTACACCTTC
CASSFRRNYGYTF
>TRBD1|NA|TRBJ1-3|TRBV5-5
TGTGCCAGCAGCTTTACAGGGGAGACTGGAAACACCATATATTTT
CASSFTGETGNTIYF
>TRBD1|NA|TRBJ1-2|TRBV5-1
TGCGCCAGCAGCTTCGGGGACAGGGATTATGGCTACACCTTC
CASSFGDRDYGYTF
>NA|NA|TRBJ2-7|TRBV3-1/TRBV3-2
TGTGCCAGCAGCCAAGGTGGAGGGTACTACGAGCAGTACTTC
CASSQGGGYYEQYF